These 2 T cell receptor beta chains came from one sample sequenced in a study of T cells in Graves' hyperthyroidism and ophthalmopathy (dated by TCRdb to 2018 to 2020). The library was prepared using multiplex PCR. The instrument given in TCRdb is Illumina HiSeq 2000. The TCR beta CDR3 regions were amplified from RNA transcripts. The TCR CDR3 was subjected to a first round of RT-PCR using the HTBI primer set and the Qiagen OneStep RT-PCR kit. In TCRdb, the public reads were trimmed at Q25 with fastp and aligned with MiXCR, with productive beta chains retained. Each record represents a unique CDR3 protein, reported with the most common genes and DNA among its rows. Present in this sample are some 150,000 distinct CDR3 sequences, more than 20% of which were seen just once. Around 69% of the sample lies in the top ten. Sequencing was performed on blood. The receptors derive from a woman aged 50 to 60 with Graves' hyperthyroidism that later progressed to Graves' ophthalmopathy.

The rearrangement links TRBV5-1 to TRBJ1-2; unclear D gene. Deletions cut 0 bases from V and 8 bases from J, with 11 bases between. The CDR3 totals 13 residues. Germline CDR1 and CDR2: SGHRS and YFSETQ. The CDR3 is CASSLDSLRGYTF. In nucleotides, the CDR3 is TGCGCCAGCAGCTTGGACAGTTTGCGGGGCTACACCTTC.

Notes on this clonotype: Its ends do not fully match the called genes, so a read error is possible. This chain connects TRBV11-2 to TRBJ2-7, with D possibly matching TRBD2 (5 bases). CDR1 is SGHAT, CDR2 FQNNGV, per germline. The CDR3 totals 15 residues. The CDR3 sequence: CASSLDPPGAYEQYF. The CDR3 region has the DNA TGTGCCAGCAGTTTAGACCCACCCGGGGCCTACGAGCAGTACTTC.